Detailed here is one T cell receptor beta chain. This specimen comes from a study of blood T cell repertoires in COVID-19. Overall study: Collection of acute and convalescent COVID-19 samples took place in the United States, Italy and Spain. From T cells, B-cell-depleted T cells, or PBMCs came the material, which was cDNA or gDNA.

This CDR3 contains 13 residues. Germline-derived CDR1 and CDR2 are SGHDN and FVKESK. Trimming stripped 3 bases from V and 6 bases from J, with 8 bases between. Only in-frame clones appear in the TCRdb table, and some are missing; sequencing was by immunoSEQ multiplex PCR. The sample shows over 250,000 clones, about 89% of them seen only once. Sample: PBMCs or T cells enriched from blood (not recorded which). The chain employs TRBV14 and TRBJ2-2; D might be TRBD1 (6 bases). This TCR derives from a man in his forties who had recovered from COVID-19. The chain's CDR3 is CASSHTGSGELFF. CDR3 DNA: TGTGCCAGCAGCCATACAGGGTCCGGGGAGCTGTTTTTT.